A selection of T cell receptor beta chains follows, all from one sample in a study of blood T cell repertoires in COVID-19. This table comes from immunoSEQ multiplex PCR, and its TCRdb copy is limited to in-frame clones, with some not included. The top ten clones hold about a sixth of a sample with 60,000 to 80,000 clones, approximately 90% of them seen once. Material: peripheral blood. The receptor set was obtained from a woman aged 55-75 years with COVID-19, enrolled during active disease. Each CDR3 is given with its conserved first and last residue. Fields, in order: clone size, D gene, V gene, J gene, CDR3 protein, CDR3 DNA. The D gene is left open where the match is weak. Clone size is shown for a subset of rows, as once, few, many or a class of expanded clone.

>NA|TRBD2|TRBV18|TRBJ2-1
CASSPGTSRHNEQFF
TGTGCCAGCTCACCAGGGACTAGCCGACACAATGAGCAGTTCTTC
>NA|NA|TRBV5-1|TRBJ2-7
CASSFEGTYEQYF
TGCGCCAGCAGCTTCGAGGGAACCTACGAGCAGTACTTC
>NA|TRBD2|TRBV6-2/TRBV6-3|TRBJ2-1
CASSFHTSGEQFF
TGTGCCAGCAGTTTCCATACTAGCGGAGAGCAGTTCTTC
>NA|TRBD2|TRBV6-5|TRBJ2-1
CASSLGTSANNEQFF
TGTGCCAGCAGTCTAGGGACTAGCGCTAACAATGAGCAGTTCTTC
>NA|TRBD2|TRBV30|TRBJ2-5
CACSSPGTSGRETQYF
TGTGCCTGCTCCTCCCCCGGGACTAGCGGGAGAGAGACCCAGTACTTC
>few|NA|TRBV5-4|TRBJ2-7
CASSPGAYEQYF
TGTGCCAGCAGCCCGGGAGCCTACGAGCAGTACTTC
>NA|TRBD2|TRBV5-8|TRBJ2-5
CASSLGLAGQETQYF
TGTGCCAGCAGCTTGGGACTAGCGGGGCAAGAGACCCAGTACTTC
>NA|TRBD2|TRBV9|TRBJ2-3
CASSVRGQAGGTTDTQYF
TGTGCCAGCAGCGTAAGGGGTCAAGCGGGGGGAACCACAGATACGCAGTATTTT
>NA|NA|TRBV6-2/TRBV6-3|TRBJ2-7
CASSYLAGLYEQYF
TGTGCCAGCAGTTACTTGGCGGGGCTCTACGAGCAGTACTTC
>NA|NA|TRBV7-7|TRBJ1-1
CASSFRENTEAFF
TGTGCTAGCAGCTTCCGAGAGAACACTGAAGCTTTCTTT
>NA|TRBD2|TRBV24-1|TRBJ2-3
CATSDPSGITADTQYF
TGTGCCACCAGTGACCCCAGCGGGATTACAGCAGATACGCAGTATTTT
>NA|NA|TRBV30|TRBJ1-5
CAWSVQGNNQPQHF
TGTGCCTGGAGTGTGCAGGGGAACAATCAGCCCCAGCATTTT
>NA|NA|TRBV5-1|TRBJ1-3
CASSLDSSGNTIYF
TGCGCCAGCAGCCTAGACAGTTCTGGAAACACCATATATTTT
>NA|TRBD2|TRBV10-3|TRBJ2-1
CATLPRLANVHEQFF
TGTGCCACCCTGCCACGACTAGCAAATGTCCATGAGCAGTTCTTC
>NA|TRBD2|TRBV6-1|TRBJ2-2
CASSEARTSGQNTGELFF
TGTGCCAGCAGTGAAGCGCGGACTAGCGGGCAGAACACCGGGGAGCTGTTTTTT
>few|NA|TRBV3-1/TRBV3-2|TRBJ1-2
CASSQVSYGYTF
TGTGCCAGCAGCCAAGTCTCGTATGGCTACACCTTC
>NA|NA|TRBV5-4|TRBJ2-7
CASSLGRTPSDEQYF
TGTGCCAGCAGCTTGGGACGAACCCCGAGCGACGAGCAGTACTTC
>NA|TRBD2|TRBV6-6|TRBJ2-1
CASSFGLAADNEQFF
TGTGCCAGCAGCTTCGGACTAGCGGCAGACAATGAGCAGTTCTTC
>NA|TRBD1|TRBV14|TRBJ1-1
CASSLKDRVDTEAFF
TGTGCCAGCAGCCTCAAAGACAGGGTGGACACTGAAGCTTTCTTT
>NA|NA|TRBV3-1/TRBV3-2|TRBJ2-1
CASSQGAVEAYNEQFF
TGTGCCAGCAGCCAAGGTGCAGTCGAGGCCTACAATGAGCAGTTCTTC
>NA|TRBD1|TRBV19|TRBJ1-2
CASKRGGDYGYTF
TGTGCCAGTAAGCGAGGGGGCGATTATGGCTACACCTTC
>NA|NA|TRBV9|TRBJ1-2
CASSVEGRGYGYTF
TGTGCCAGCAGCGTAGAGGGGCGCGGCTATGGCTACACCTTC
>NA|TRBD2|TRBV3-1/TRBV3-2|TRBJ2-5
CASSQDIPGLAGDQETQYF
TGTGCCAGCAGCCAAGATATCCCCGGGCTAGCGGGAGACCAAGAGACCCAGTACTTC
>NA|NA|TRBV28|TRBJ1-1
CASNPGTVRGEAFF
TGTGCCAGCAATCCAGGAACCGTCAGGGGTGAAGCTTTCTTT